This T cell receptor (beta chain) comes out of a study of blood T cell repertoires in COVID-19. On the study more broadly: Samples of COVID-19 (acute and convalescent) were obtained from the United States, Italy and Spain. Sample material is recorded as cDNA or gDNA derived from T cells, B-cell-depleted T cells, or PBMCs.

Original methodology: Nucleated cell number was recorded as an estimate derived from reference gene primer amplification. Assay: immunoSEQ multiplex PCR; the TCRdb copy retains only in-frame clones and omits some. V and J calls and clone size are as listed in that table; D and trimming were resolved from the DNA. The table shows about 100,000 clones, with 85% occurring only once. There are 14 residues in the CDR3. The V gene's germline CDR1 is SGHRS and CDR2 YFSETQ. V gave up 1 base and J gave up 5 bases; unmatched junction bases: 6. This clone was seen only once. This chain uses TRBV5-1 with TRBJ2-7; TRBD1 agrees at 7 bases. This TCR was sampled from a man between 50 and 59 years old with active or convalescent COVID-19. The material sequenced was peripheral blood. The DNA for the CDR3 is TGCGCCAGCAGCTTGTCAGGGACAGCGGACGAGCAGTACTTC. Encoded protein: CASSLSGTADEQYF.